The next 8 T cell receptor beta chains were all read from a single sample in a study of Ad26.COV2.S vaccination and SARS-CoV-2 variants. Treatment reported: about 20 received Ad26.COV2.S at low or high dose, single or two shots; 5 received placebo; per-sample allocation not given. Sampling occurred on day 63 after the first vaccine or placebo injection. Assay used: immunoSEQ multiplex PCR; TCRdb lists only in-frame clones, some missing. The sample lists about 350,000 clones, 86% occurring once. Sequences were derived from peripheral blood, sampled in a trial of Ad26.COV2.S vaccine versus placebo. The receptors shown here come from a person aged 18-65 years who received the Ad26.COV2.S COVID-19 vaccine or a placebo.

CDR3 coding DNA: TGTGCCAGCAGCCAAGAGGGGGGCCGAGCTTTCTTT. Its translation is CASSQEGGRAFF. The rearrangement links TRBV3-1 (or the pseudogene TRBV3-2) to TRBJ1-1; D perhaps matches TRBD1 (6 bases). The germline CDR1 and CDR2 sequences are LGHDT and YNNKEL (reference sequence). This CDR3 has 12 residues. V was pared by 0 bases and J by 10 bases, with 9 bases between.

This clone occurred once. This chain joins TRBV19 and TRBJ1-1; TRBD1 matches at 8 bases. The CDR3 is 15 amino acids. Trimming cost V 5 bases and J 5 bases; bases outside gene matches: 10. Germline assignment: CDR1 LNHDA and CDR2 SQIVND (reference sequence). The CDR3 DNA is TGTGCCAGTAGTCCCCAGGGGGCGAGAGAAACTGAAGCTTTCTTT. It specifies CASSPQGARETEAFF.

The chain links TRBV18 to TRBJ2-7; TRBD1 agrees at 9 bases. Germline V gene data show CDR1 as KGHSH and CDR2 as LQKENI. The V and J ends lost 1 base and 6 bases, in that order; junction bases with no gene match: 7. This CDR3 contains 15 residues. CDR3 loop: CASSPRRDRESEQYF. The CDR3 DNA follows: TGTGCCAGCTCACCACGGAGGGACAGGGAGTCCGAGCAGTACTTC.

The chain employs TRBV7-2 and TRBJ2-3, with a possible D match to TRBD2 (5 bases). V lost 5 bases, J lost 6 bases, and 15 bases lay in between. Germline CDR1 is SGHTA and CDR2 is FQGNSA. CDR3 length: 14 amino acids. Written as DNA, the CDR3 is TGTGCCAGCAGCCTTCGGCTAGCAAGCGATACGCAGTATTTT. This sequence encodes CASSLRLASDTQYF.

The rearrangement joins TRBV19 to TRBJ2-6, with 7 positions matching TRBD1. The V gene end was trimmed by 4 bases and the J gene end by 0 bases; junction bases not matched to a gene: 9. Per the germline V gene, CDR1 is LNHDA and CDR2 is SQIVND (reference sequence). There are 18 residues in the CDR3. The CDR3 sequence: CASSKRQGRDSGANVLTF. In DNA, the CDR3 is TGTGCCAGTAGTAAGAGACAGGGAAGGGACTCTGGGGCCAACGTCCTGACTTTC.

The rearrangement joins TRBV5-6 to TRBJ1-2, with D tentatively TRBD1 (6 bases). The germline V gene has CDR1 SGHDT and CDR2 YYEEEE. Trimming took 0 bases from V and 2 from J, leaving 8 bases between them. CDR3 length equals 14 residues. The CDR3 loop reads CASSLGQANYGYTF. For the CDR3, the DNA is TGTGCCAGCAGCTTGGGACAGGCAAACTATGGCTACACCTTC.

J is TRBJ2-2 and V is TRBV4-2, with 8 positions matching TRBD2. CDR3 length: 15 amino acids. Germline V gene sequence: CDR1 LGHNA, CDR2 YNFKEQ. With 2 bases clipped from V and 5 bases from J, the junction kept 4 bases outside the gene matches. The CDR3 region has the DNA TGTGCCAGCAGCCAAATAGCGGGACTTACCGGGGAGCTGTTTTTT. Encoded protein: CASSQIAGLTGELFF.

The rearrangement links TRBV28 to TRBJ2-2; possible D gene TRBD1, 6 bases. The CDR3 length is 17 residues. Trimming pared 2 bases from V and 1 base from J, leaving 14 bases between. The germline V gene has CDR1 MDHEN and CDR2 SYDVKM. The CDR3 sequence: CASSLPTGTMNTGELFF. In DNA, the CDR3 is TGTGCCAGCAGTTTACCAACAGGGACGATGAACACCGGGGAGCTGTTTTTT.